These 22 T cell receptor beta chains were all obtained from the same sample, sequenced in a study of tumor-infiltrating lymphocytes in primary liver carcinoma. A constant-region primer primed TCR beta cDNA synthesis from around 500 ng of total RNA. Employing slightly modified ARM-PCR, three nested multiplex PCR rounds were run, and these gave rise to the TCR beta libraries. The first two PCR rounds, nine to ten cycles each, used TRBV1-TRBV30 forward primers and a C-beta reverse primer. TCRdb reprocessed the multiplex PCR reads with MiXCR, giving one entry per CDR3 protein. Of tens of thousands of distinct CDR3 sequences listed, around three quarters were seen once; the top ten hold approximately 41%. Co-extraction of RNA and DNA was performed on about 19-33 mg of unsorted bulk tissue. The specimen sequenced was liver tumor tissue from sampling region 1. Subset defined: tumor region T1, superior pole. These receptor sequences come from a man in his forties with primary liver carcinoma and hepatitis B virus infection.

In DNA form, the CDR3 reads TGTGCCAGCAGCTTAGGGGGGCTAGCCCTGGGAAAAAAAGGGACCCAGTACTTC. Protein: CASSLGGLALGKKGTQYF. This chain joins TRBV11-2 and TRBJ2-5; tentatively, D is TRBD1 (6 bases). This CDR3 region has 18 residues. The V gene's germline CDR1 is SGHAT and CDR2 FQNNGV. V lost 1 base and J 7 bases, leaving 25 bases between the germline ends.

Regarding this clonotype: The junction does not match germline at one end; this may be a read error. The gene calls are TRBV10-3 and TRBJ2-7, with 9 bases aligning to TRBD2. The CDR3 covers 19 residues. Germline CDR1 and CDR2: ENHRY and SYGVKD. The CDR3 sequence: CAITKRSGLAGWFSYEQYF. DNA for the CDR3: TGTGCCATCACCAAACGATCGGGGCTAGCGGGATGGTTCTCCTACGAGCAATACTTC.

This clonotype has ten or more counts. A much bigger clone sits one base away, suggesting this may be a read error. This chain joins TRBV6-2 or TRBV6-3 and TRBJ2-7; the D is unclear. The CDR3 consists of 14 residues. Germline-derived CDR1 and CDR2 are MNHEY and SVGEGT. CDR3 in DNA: TGTGCCAGCAGTTTTTTTGGTCAGCCCCGCGAGCAGTGCTTC. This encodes CASSFFGQPREQCF.

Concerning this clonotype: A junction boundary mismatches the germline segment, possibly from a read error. CDR3 bases: TGTGCCAGCAGCCCCGAGGGCAGGCTATCCCAGTGTGGCTACATCTTC. This translates into CASSPEGRLSQCGYIF. The chain links TRBV7-9 to TRBJ1-2; D not resolved. CDR1 and CDR2 (germline): SEHNR, FQNEAQ (reference sequence). The CDR3 sequence is 16 residues long.

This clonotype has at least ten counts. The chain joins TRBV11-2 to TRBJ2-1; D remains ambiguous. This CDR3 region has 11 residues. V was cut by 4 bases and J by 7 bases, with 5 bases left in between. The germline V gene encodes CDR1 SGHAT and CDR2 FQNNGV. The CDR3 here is CASSSMNEQFF. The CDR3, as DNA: TGTGCCAGCAGCTCCATGAATGAGCAGTTCTTC.

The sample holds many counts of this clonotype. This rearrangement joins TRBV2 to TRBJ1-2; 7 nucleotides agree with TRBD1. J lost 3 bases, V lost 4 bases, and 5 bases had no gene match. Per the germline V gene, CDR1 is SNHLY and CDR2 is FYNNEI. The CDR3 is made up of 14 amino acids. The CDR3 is CASSGQGSDYGYTF. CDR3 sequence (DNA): TGTGCCAGCAGTGGACAGGGCAGTGACTATGGCTACACCTTC.

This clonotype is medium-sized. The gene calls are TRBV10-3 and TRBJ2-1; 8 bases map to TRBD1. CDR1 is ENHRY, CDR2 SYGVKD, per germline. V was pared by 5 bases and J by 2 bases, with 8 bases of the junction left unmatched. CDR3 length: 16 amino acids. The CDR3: CAISSFGTGPYNEQFF. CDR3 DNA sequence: TGTGCCATCAGTTCCTTCGGGACAGGCCCCTACAATGAGCAGTTCTTC.

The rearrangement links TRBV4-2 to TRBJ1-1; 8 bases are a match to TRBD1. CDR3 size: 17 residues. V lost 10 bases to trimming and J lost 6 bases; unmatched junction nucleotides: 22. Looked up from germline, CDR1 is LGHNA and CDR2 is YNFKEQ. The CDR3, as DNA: TGTGCCAACAACCAAGAGTACGGACAGGGTTTTTGGGCTGAAGCTTTCTTT. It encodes CANNQEYGQGFWAEAFF.

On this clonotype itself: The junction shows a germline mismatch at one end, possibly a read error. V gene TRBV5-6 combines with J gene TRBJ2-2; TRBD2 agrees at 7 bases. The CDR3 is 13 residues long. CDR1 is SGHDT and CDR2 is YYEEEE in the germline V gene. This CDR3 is CASGLAYAGELSF. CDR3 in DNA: TGTGCCAGCGGCTTGGCCTACGCGGGGGAGCTGTCTTTT.

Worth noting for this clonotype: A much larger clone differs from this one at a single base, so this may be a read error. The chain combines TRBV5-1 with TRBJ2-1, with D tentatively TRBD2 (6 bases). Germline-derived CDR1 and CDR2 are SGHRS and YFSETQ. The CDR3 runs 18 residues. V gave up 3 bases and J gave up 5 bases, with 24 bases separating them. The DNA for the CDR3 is TGCGCCAGCAGCTCTACCAGACTAACGGGAGCGGTGAACAATGAGCAGTTCTTC. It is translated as CASSSTRLTGAVNNEQFF.

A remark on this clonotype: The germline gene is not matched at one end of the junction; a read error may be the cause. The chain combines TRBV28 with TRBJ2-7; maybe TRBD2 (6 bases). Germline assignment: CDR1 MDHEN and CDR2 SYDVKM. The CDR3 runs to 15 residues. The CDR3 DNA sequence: TGTGTCAGCAGTTCCGGGACCAGCGGGTACCACGAGCAGTACTTC. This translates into CVSSSGTSGYHEQYF.

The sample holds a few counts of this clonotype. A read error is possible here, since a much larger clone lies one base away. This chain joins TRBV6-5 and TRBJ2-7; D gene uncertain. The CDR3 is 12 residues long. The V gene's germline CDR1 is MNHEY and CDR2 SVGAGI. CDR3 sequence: CVSKLTPYEQYF. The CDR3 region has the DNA TGTGTCAGCAAGCTTACCCCGTACGAGCAGTACTTC.

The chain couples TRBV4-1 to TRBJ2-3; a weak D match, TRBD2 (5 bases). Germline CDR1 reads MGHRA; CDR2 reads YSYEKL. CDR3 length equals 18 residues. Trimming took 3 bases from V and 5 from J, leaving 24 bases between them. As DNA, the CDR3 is TGCGCCAGCAGCCATGTGTTATTGATAGTGGGAGCTCTAGATACGCAGTATTTT. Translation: CASSHVLLIVGALDTQYF.

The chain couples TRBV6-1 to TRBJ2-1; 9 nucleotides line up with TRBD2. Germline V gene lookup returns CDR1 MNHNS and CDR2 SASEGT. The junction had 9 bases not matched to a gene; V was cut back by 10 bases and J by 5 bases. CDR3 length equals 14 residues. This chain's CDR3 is CATKASGDHNEQFF. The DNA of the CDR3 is TGTGCCACAAAGGCTAGCGGGGACCACAATGAGCAGTTCTTC.

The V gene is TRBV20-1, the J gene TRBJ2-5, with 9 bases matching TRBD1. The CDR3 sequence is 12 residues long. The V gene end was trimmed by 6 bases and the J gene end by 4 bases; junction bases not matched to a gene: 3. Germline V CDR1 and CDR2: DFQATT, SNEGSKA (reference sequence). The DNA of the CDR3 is TGCAGTGCCCAGGACAGGGGAGAGACCCAGTACTTC. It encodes CSAQDRGETQYF.

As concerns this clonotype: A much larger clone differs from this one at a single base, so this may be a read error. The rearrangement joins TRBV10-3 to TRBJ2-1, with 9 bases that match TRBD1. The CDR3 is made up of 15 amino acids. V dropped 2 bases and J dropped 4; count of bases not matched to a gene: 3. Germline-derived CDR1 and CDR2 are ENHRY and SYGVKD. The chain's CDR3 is CAISETGGAYNEQFF. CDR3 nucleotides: TGTGCCATCAGTGAGACAGGGGGCGCGTACAATGAGCAGTTCTTC.

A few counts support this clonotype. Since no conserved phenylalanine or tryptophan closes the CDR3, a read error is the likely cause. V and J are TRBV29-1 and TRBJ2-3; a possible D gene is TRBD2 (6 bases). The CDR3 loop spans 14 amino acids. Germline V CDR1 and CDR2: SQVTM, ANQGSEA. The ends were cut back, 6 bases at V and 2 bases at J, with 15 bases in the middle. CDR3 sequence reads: CSVGRETITDTQYS. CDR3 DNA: TGCAGCGTCGGGCGGGAAACAATCACAGATACGCAGTATTCT.

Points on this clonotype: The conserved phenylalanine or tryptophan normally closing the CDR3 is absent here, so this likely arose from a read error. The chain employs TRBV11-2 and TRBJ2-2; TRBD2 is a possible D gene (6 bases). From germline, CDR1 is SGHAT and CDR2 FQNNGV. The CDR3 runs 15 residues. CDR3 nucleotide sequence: TGTGCCAGCAGCTTCGCGGGATCGAACACCGAGGAGCTGTTTCTT. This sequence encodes CASSFAGSNTEELFL.

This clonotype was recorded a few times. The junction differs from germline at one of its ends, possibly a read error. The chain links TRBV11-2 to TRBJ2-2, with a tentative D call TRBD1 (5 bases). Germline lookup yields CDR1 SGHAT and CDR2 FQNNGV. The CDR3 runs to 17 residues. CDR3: CDNSLALGGANTRELFF. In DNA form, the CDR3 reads TGTGACAACAGCTTAGCATTAGGTGGGGCGAACACCAGGGAGCTGTTTTTT.

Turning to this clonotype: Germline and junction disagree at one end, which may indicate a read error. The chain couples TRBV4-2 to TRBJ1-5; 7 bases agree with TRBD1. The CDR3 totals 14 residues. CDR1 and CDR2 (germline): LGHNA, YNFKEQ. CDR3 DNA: TGTGCCAACAGCCAATCAGGGGGGAATCAACCCCAGCATTTT. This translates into CANSQSGGNQPQHF.

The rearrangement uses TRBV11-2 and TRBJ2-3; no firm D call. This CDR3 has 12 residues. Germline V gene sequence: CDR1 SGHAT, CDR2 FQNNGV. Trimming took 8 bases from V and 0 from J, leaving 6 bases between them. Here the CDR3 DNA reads TGTGCCAGCGGGCCCAGCACAGATACGCAGTATTTT. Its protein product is CASGPSTDTQYF. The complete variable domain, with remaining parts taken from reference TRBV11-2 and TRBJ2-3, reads EAGVAQSPRYKIIEKRQSVAFWCNPISGHATLYWYQQILGQGPKLLIQFQNNGVVDDSQLPKDRFSAERLKGVDSTLKIQPAKLEDSAVYLCASGPSTDTQYFGPGTRLTVL.

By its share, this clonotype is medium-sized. CDR3 amino acids: CASSQGPGTDTQYF. As DNA, the CDR3 is TGCGCCAGCAGCCAAGGTCCGGGCACAGATACGCAGTATTTT. The chain is built from TRBV4-1 and TRBJ2-3; D is undetermined. Germline values: CDR1 MGHRA, CDR2 YSYEKL. The CDR3 is made up of 14 amino acids. Trimming removed 1 base from V and 1 base from J, with 6 bases in between.